This T cell receptor (beta chain) was recovered during a study of CD8 T cells in Susac syndrome. Per germline, CDR1 KGHSH and CDR2 LQKENI. V lost 6 bases and J lost 1, with 10 bases in between. The CDR3 is 15 amino acids. RNA totalling roughly 0.5 to 1 ug underwent reverse transcription with random hexamers. An immunoSEQ multiplex PCR amplified TCR beta CDR3 over 54 Vbeta and 13 Jbeta. Each CDR3 protein is one row after TCRdb ran MiXCR on the immunoSEQ multiplex PCR reads. The table lists 150,000 to 200,000 distinct CDR3 sequences, almost 96% of them singletons. Sequencing of TCR beta was performed on blood CD8+ and CD4+ T cells.

This TCR derives from a human donor with multiple sclerosis. The J gene is TRBJ2-6, the V gene TRBV18; D gene unclear. The sequenced sample was CD4+ T cells from PBMCs. CDR3 residues: CASSPLVSGANVLTF. The CDR3 DNA is TGTGCCAGCTCTCCTCTGGTTTCTGGGGCCAACGTCCTGACTTTC.